The 29 T cell receptor beta chains below all came from one sample that was sequenced in a study of T cells in Graves' hyperthyroidism and ophthalmopathy. From RNA transcripts, TCR beta CDR3 regions were amplified. The HTBI primer set was used in a first-round RT-PCR of the TCR CDR3. One entry per CDR3 protein results from TCRdb running MiXCR on the multiplex PCR reads. The sample lists hundreds of thousands of distinct CDR3 sequences, about a sixth occurring once. Sequencing used blood. These receptors originate from a man aged 40-50 years with Graves' hyperthyroidism.

This chain connects TRBV12-3 or TRBV12-4 to TRBJ2-7; 9 bases fit TRBD2. The CDR3 length is 17 residues. After removal of 5 bases from V and 2 bases from J, the junction contained 13 bases not matched to a gene. Written as DNA, the CDR3 is TGTGCCAGCAGTGACCCAAAAACTAGCGGGTCAACCTACGAGCAGTACTTC. Protein sequence: CASSDPKTSGSTYEQYF.

This clonotype was recorded many times. V usage is TRBV28 and J usage is TRBJ2-2, with a possible D match to TRBD1 (5 bases). Trimming stripped 5 bases from V and 6 bases from J, with 13 bases between. Germline assignment: CDR1 MDHEN and CDR2 SYDVKM. There are 14 residues in the CDR3. The chain's CDR3 is CASSATGLSGELFF. For the CDR3, the DNA is TGTGCCAGCAGTGCCACAGGATTATCCGGGGAGCTGTTTTTT.

The rearrangement joins TRBV7-9 to TRBJ2-1, with 9 bases fitting TRBD1. The CDR3 runs to 13 residues. V gave up 1 base and J gave up 16 bases; unmatched junction bases: 8. The V gene's germline CDR1 is SEHNR and CDR2 FQNEAQ (reference sequence). CDR3 nucleotides: TGTGCCAGCAGCTTAGAACAGGGGGCTGGTATCTTCTTC. It translates to CASSLEQGAGIFF.

This clonotype was observed many times. The chain carries TRBV19 and TRBJ1-2; TRBD1 agrees at 11 bases. The CDR3 is 17 residues long. V was pared by 9 bases and J by 4 bases, with 16 bases of the junction left unmatched. Looked up from germline, CDR1 is LNHDA and CDR2 is SQIVND (reference sequence). The CDR3 here is CASRSRDRGKERYGYTF. DNA of the CDR3: TGTGCCAGCCGGAGCCGGGACAGGGGGAAAGAACGCTATGGCTACACCTTC.

This clonotype was recorded a few times. The rearrangement joins TRBV7-9 to TRBJ2-2; D is possibly TRBD1 (6 bases). Per the germline V gene, CDR1 is SEHNR and CDR2 is FQNEAQ (reference sequence). V dropped 5 bases and J dropped 15 bases, with 16 bases sitting between them. There are 12 residues in the CDR3. The CDR3 nucleotides are TGTGCCAGCAGCGAAGGACAGATTGAGGTGTTTTTT. Amino acids: CASSEGQIEVFF.

The table lists this clonotype with a count of one. At one end, the junction sequence differs from germline, possibly due to a read error. Here the CDR3 reads CASSQNIGGDSNYGYTF. The CDR3 DNA is TGCGCCAGCAGCCAAAATATTGGGGGGGACTCTAACTATGGCTACACCTTC. The chain joins TRBV2 to TRBJ1-2, with D possibly being TRBD1 (5 bases). CDR3 length: 17 residues. Looked up from germline, CDR1 is SNHLY and CDR2 is FYNNEI.

This clonotype was counted many times. The chain recombines TRBV2 with TRBJ1-3; D is unresolved. The CDR3 is 13 residues long. V shed 3 bases and J shed 4 bases, with 7 bases lying between them. In germline, CDR1 is SNHLY, CDR2 FYNNEI. In DNA form, the CDR3 reads TGTGCCAGCAGTGATGGCCTGGGAAACACCATATATTTT. Translating it yields CASSDGLGNTIYF.

The table lists this clonotype with a count of one. V usage is TRBV7-9 and J usage is TRBJ2-7, with TRBD2 identical over 14 bases. Germline V gives CDR1 SEHNR, CDR2 FQNEAQ (reference sequence). V dropped 5 bases and J dropped 0; count of bases not matched to a gene: 12. The CDR3 spans 19 residues. The CDR3 sequence is CASSRLAGGLFPSSYEQYF. CDR3 coding DNA: TGTGCCAGCAGCCGACTAGCGGGGGGGCTTTTCCCGAGCTCCTACGAGCAGTACTTC.

This clonotype has only a few counts. This sequence joins TRBV13 and TRBJ1-5; tentative D call: TRBD1 (5 bases). V lost 3 bases and J 2 bases, leaving 14 bases between the germline ends. The CDR3 consists of 16 residues. Germline assignment: CDR1 PRHDT and CDR2 FYEKMQ (reference sequence). The CDR3 DNA reads as TGTGCCAGCAGCTTTTTTCCCCCGGGGGGCAATCAGCCCCAGCATTTT. Its translation: CASSFFPPGGNQPQHF.

This clonotype came up a few times. This chain links TRBV29-1 with TRBJ2-3, with a weak D call TRBD1 (6 bases). Germline values: CDR1 SQVTM, CDR2 ANQGSEA. With 6 bases removed from V and 3 bases from J, the gap between germline ends came to 16 bases. The CDR3 is made up of 14 amino acids. CDR3 sequence: CSVYLGGQTDTQYF. As DNA, the CDR3 is TGCAGCGTATACCTAGGCGGACAGACAGATACGCAGTATTTT.

This clonotype was picked up many times. The chain joins TRBV5-1 to TRBJ1-3; no clear D. Germline V gene sequence: CDR1 SGHRS, CDR2 YFSETQ. The length of the CDR3 is 14 residues. V was clipped by 0 bases and J by 2 bases, with 6 bases between them. In nucleotides, the CDR3 is TGCGCCAGCAGCTTGGGAATACCTGGAAACACCATATATTTT. Its translation: CASSLGIPGNTIYF.

The CDR3 here is CASSIGLAGGQDTQYF. The DNA of the CDR3 is TGTGCCAGCAGCATCGGACTAGCGGGGGGGCAAGATACGCAGTATTTT. The V gene is TRBV11-2, the J gene TRBJ2-3; 15 nucleotides line up with TRBD2. The V segment lost 5 bases and the J segment 5 bases; nucleotides outside the gene matches: 5. The CDR3 sequence is 16 residues long. Germline V lookup: CDR1 SGHAT, CDR2 FQNNGV. The variable domain in full, with the rest retrieved from reference TRBV11-2 and TRBJ2-3, is EAGVAQSPRYKIIEKRQSVAFWCNPISGHATLYWYQQILGQGPKLLIQFQNNGVVDDSQLPKDRFSAERLKGVDSTLKIQPAKLEDSAVYLCASSIGLAGGQDTQYFGPGTRLTVL.

This clonotype was observed a handful of times. The rearrangement joins TRBV2 to TRBJ1-5, with 7 positions matching TRBD1. V trimming: 3 bases; J trimming: 6 bases; junction bases outside the gene matches: 8. CDR1 SNHLY and CDR2 FYNNEI come from the germline V gene. The CDR3 loop spans 15 amino acids. The CDR3 is CASSERGRQGQPQHF. The CDR3, as DNA: TGTGCCAGCAGTGAGAGGGGGCGCCAGGGTCAGCCCCAGCATTTT.

This rearrangement joins TRBV7-2 to TRBJ2-1; 11 bases are a match to TRBD1. Per germline, CDR1 SGHTA and CDR2 FQGNSA. The CDR3 loop spans 17 amino acids. The ends lost 2 bases at V and 6 bases at J; junction bases unmatched: 9. The CDR3 DNA reads as TGTGCCAGCAGCTTACAGTCCATAGGGACAGGGGGCAATGAGCAGTTCTTC. This translates into CASSLQSIGTGGNEQFF.

This clonotype appeared many times. The chain joins TRBV11-3 to TRBJ2-2; D remains unclear. There are 14 residues in the CDR3. Germline V gene sequence: CDR1 SGHNT, CDR2 YENEEA. With 3 bases removed from V and 5 bases from J, the gap between germline ends came to 10 bases. CDR3 coding DNA: TGTGCCAGCAGCTTGTTCGGGTTGACCGGGGAGCTGTTTTTT. Translating it yields CASSLFGLTGELFF. Complete variable domain (other parts from reference TRBV11-3 and TRBJ2-2): EAGVVQSPRYKIIEKKQPVAFWCNPISGHNTLYWYLQNLGQGPELLIRYENEEAVDDSQLPKDRFSAERLKGVDSTLKIQPAELGDSAVYLCASSLFGLTGELFFGEGSRLTVL.

This clonotype was picked up many times. The V call is TRBV18, the J call TRBJ1-1, with D maybe TRBD1 (6 bases). V was trimmed by 3 bases and J by 0 bases, leaving 14 bases between them. The CDR3 has 16 residues. Germline V CDR1 and CDR2: KGHSH, LQKENI. The CDR3 protein is CASSPRTGHLNTEAFF. In nucleotides, the CDR3 is TGTGCCAGCTCACCTCGGACGGGACACCTGAACACTGAAGCTTTCTTT.

Many counts were recorded for this clonotype. The V gene is TRBV28, the J gene TRBJ1-2; unclear D gene. V lost 10 bases and J lost 1, with 13 bases in between. The CDR3 spans 13 residues. Germline V gives CDR1 MDHEN, CDR2 SYDVKM. The chain's CDR3 is CAIRTSVNYGYTF. Here the CDR3 DNA reads TGTGCCATCCGGACCTCCGTTAACTATGGCTACACCTTC.

This clonotype was seen at least ten times. The chain combines TRBV28 with TRBJ1-1; possible D gene TRBD1, 6 bases. The CDR3 is 12 residues long. Germline lookup yields CDR1 MDHEN and CDR2 SYDVKM. The V gene lost 7 bases and the J gene lost 11 bases, with 17 bases spanning the gap. CDR3 sequence: CASTGGEGVAFF. Here the CDR3 DNA reads TGTGCCAGCACCGGCGGGGAGGGGGTGGCTTTCTTT. Supplemented by reference TRBV28 and TRBJ1-1, the full variable domain reads DVKVTQSSRYLVKRTGEKVFLECVQDMDHENMFWYRQDPGLGLRLIYFSYDVKMKEKGDIPEGYSVSREKKERFSLILESASTNQTSMYLCASTGGEGVAFFGQGTRLTVV.

The chain combines TRBV3-1 with TRBJ2-7; TRBD2 aligns across 7 bases. V shed 3 bases, J shed 3 bases, and the junction held 2 bases outside the gene matches. Germline CDR1 is LGHDT and CDR2 is YNNKEL (reference sequence). This CDR3 spans 13 amino acids. The CDR3 bases are TGTGCCAGCAGCCACGGACTAGTCTACGAGCAGTACTTC. It codes for CASSHGLVYEQYF.

In its sample, this clonotype was seen many times. This rearrangement joins TRBV5-6 to TRBJ2-7; a possible D gene is TRBD2 (6 bases). The germline CDR1 and CDR2 sequences are SGHDT and YYEEEE. CDR3 length equals 12 residues. With 5 bases removed from V and 6 bases from J, the gap between germline ends came to 12 bases. The CDR3 nucleotides read TGTGCCAGCAGTGCGGGGATAGGCGAGCAGTACTTC. It is translated as CASSAGIGEQYF.

The rearrangement links TRBV7-2 to TRBJ1-2; D gene uncertain. CDR1 and CDR2 from the germline V gene are SGHTA and FQGNSA. The CDR3 covers 14 residues. V lost 2 bases, J lost 4 bases, and 11 bases lay in between. The CDR3 is CASSLIGSGYGYTF. DNA of the CDR3: TGTGCCAGCAGCTTAATTGGTTCCGGCTATGGCTACACCTTC.

Ten or more counts support this clonotype. The chain uses TRBV10-3 and TRBJ1-5; the D gene is possibly TRBD1 (6 bases). The CDR3 covers 15 residues. Germline CDR1 and CDR2: ENHRY and SYGVKD. Trimming took 1 base from V and 6 from J, leaving 13 bases between them. The CDR3 is CAISEYGTGIQPQHF. For the CDR3, the DNA is TGTGCCATCAGTGAGTATGGTACAGGGATTCAGCCCCAGCATTTT.

In DNA, the CDR3 is TGTGCCAGTAGTATGTCCCGGGACAACTATGGCTACACCTTC. This translates into CASSMSRDNYGYTF. The chain combines TRBV19 with TRBJ1-2, with D perhaps matching TRBD1 (5 bases). Germline V lookup: CDR1 LNHDA, CDR2 SQIVND (reference sequence). This CDR3 comprises 14 residues. V lost 3 bases and J lost 2, with 10 bases in between.

This clonotype has at least ten counts. CDR3 sequence reads: CASSQGGGGPTDTQYF. CDR3 DNA sequence: TGTGCCAGCAGCCAAGGCGGGGGGGGACCCACAGATACGCAGTATTTT. The chain uses TRBV11-2 and TRBJ2-3; 9 positions agree with TRBD2. The junction had 8 bases not matched to a gene; V was cut back by 5 bases and J by 2 bases. The CDR3 has 16 residues. Per the germline V gene, CDR1 is SGHAT and CDR2 is FQNNGV.

For the CDR3, the DNA is TGCGCCAGCAGTGAGTCCTGGACTAGCGGGGGCACAGATACGCAGTATTTT. Protein: CASSESWTSGGTDTQYF. The chain is built from TRBV10-2 and TRBJ2-3, with TRBD2 identical over 12 bases. Trimming at V came to 0 bases and at J to 1 base, leaving 2 bases not matched to a gene. Germline V gives CDR1 WSHSY, CDR2 SAAADI. The CDR3 sequence is 17 residues long.

This clonotype was recorded at least ten times. The V and J genes are TRBV28 and TRBJ2-7; weak D call: TRBD2 (6 bases). V lost 6 bases, J lost 2 bases, and 17 bases lay in between. Germline V CDR1 and CDR2: MDHEN, SYDVKM. The CDR3 has 15 amino acids. Here the CDR3 DNA reads TGTGCCAGCAGCCCCGGGACTTACGCACCCTACGAGCAGTACTTC. Residues: CASSPGTYAPYEQYF.

This clonotype was seen ten or more times. The rearrangement uses TRBV6-6 and TRBJ2-7; no firm D call. The CDR3 has 14 residues. CDR1 is MNHNY and CDR2 is SVGAGI in the germline V gene (reference sequence). V was clipped by 2 bases and J by 0 bases, with 8 bases between them. The DNA of the CDR3 is TGTGCCAGCAGTTACAGGGCTAACTCCTACGAGCAGTACTTC. It translates to CASSYRANSYEQYF.

This clonotype was detected ten times or more. J is TRBJ1-2 and V is TRBV11-3; no reliable D call. The length of the CDR3 is 18 residues. The V end lost 5 bases, the J end lost 0 bases, and 22 bases lay between the germline ends. Germline values: CDR1 SGHNT, CDR2 YENEEA. Written as DNA, the CDR3 is TGTGCCAGCAGCCCCAGCGGACGGAGCAACCTTTCTAACTATGGCTACACCTTC. Translated: CASSPSGRSNLSNYGYTF. Combining the CDR3 with reference TRBV11-3 and TRBJ1-2 gives the whole variable domain EAGVVQSPRYKIIEKKQPVAFWCNPISGHNTLYWYLQNLGQGPELLIRYENEEAVDDSQLPKDRFSAERLKGVDSTLKIQPAELGDSAVYLCASSPSGRSNLSNYGYTFGSGTRLTVV.

This clonotype appeared many times. The rearrangement joins TRBV20-1 to TRBJ1-2; TRBD1 aligns across 8 bases. CDR3 length: 13 residues. The junction had 6 bases not matched to a gene; V was cut back by 5 bases and J by 4 bases. Germline V gene sequence: CDR1 DFQATT, CDR2 SNEGSKA (reference sequence). The CDR3 here is CSAPGTGLYGYTF. The CDR3 DNA reads TGCAGTGCTCCCGGGACAGGCCTCTATGGCTACACCTTC.